Listed here are 10 T cell receptor beta chains from one sample, sequenced in a study of OX40 agonist ivuxolimab in advanced cancers. Profiled with immunoSEQ multiplex PCR; TCRdb holds only in-frame clones, not every one. The sample records some 98,000 clones, about 79% being singletons. The specimen comprised CD4+ or CD8+ T cells sorted from blood, sampled in a trial of the OX40 agonist ivuxolimab. The receptor source for this set is an adult with an advanced solid tumor such as melanoma, head and neck, liver or kidney cancer.

J is TRBJ1-2 and V is TRBV28; 7 bases are a match to TRBD1. Germline CDR1 and CDR2: MDHEN and SYDVKM. CDR3 length equals 11 residues. J was trimmed by 2 bases and V by 11 bases; bases with no gene match: 2. The CDR3 reads CAVQGNYGYTF. DNA for the CDR3: TGTGCCGTACAGGGGAACTATGGCTACACCTTC.

The chain joins TRBV5-1 to TRBJ1-4; 9 bases are a match to TRBD1. The germline CDR1 and CDR2 sequences are SGHRS and YFSETQ. This CDR3 comprises 15 residues. The V and J ends lost 2 bases and 6 bases, in that order; junction bases with no gene match: 5. Written as DNA, the CDR3 is TGCGCCAGCAGCTTAAGGGGACAGGGTGATGAAAAACTGTTTTTT. Residues: CASSLRGQGDEKLFF.

This clone was seen a handful of times. V usage is TRBV7-2 and J usage is TRBJ2-1, with 9 bases lining up with TRBD2. After removal of 5 bases from V and 1 base from J, the junction contained 3 bases not matched to a gene. Germline V gives CDR1 SGHTA, CDR2 FQGNSA. This CDR3 is 15 amino acids long. CDR3: CASSRSGGSYNEQFF. In DNA, the CDR3 is TGTGCCAGCAGCCGAAGCGGGGGGTCCTACAATGAGCAGTTCTTC.

This chain uses TRBV18 with TRBJ2-5; the D is unclear. V lost 1 base, J lost 2 bases, and 5 bases lay in between. The CDR3 loop spans 13 amino acids. CDR1 is KGHSH, CDR2 LQKENI, per germline. The DNA of the CDR3 is TGTGCCAGCTCACCACAGGGTCAAGAGACCCAGTACTTC. Residues: CASSPQGQETQYF. The full variable domain, its missing parts supplied by reference TRBV18 and TRBJ2-5, is NAGVMQNPRHLVRRRGQEARLRCSPMKGHSHVYWYRQLPEEGLKFMVYLQKENIIDESGMPKERFSAEFPKEGPSILRIQQVVRGDSAAYFCASSPQGQETQYFGPGTRLLVL.

The rearrangement uses TRBV29-1 and TRBJ1-5; a possible D gene is TRBD1 (5 bases). Looked up from germline, CDR1 is SQVTM and CDR2 is ANQGSEA. Trimming shortened V by 2 bases and J by 0 bases, and 11 bases separated the two germline ends. This CDR3 contains 15 residues. The CDR3: CSVERGGYSNQPQHF. The CDR3 nucleotides are TGCAGCGTTGAAAGGGGTGGTTATAGCAATCAGCCCCAGCATTTT.

The chain uses TRBV9 and TRBJ2-7; 8 nucleotides agree with TRBD1. Trimming took 4 bases from V and 3 from J; bases not matched to a gene: 9. The CDR3 is 15 residues long. The germline V gene encodes CDR1 SGDLS and CDR2 YYNGEE. CDR3 nucleotides: TGTGCCAGCAGCCCCCAGACAGGGGCCTACTACGAGCAGTACTTC. As protein: CASSPQTGAYYEQYF.

The V and J genes are TRBV27 and TRBJ2-2; 7 nucleotides line up with TRBD1. Germline CDR1 MNHEY, CDR2 SMNVEV (reference sequence). The CDR3 sequence is 15 residues long. V dropped 5 bases and J dropped 7; count of bases not matched to a gene: 10. The CDR3, as DNA: TGTGCCAGCAGTAACCGGACAGGAAAGGGCGGGGAGCTGTTTTTT. It is translated as CASSNRTGKGGELFF.

This chain uses TRBV7-2 with TRBJ1-5, with a tentative D call TRBD1 (6 bases). Trimming took 5 bases from V and 2 from J, leaving 13 bases between them. Germline V lookup: CDR1 SGHTA, CDR2 FQGNSA. The CDR3 has 15 residues. The CDR3 here is CASSTDSGGNQPQHF. DNA for the CDR3: TGTGCCAGCAGCACGGACAGTGGGGGCAATCAGCCCCAGCATTTT.

This rearrangement joins TRBV6-4 to TRBJ1-3; D may be TRBD1 (5 bases). The CDR3 runs 16 residues. The germline V gene has CDR1 MRHNA and CDR2 SNTAGT. The V end was cut by 2 bases, the J end by 0 bases, with 11 bases between. The chain's CDR3 is CASSDPGLSSGNTIYF. The CDR3 DNA follows: TGTGCCAGCAGTGACCCGGGGCTAAGCTCTGGAAACACCATATATTTT.

V and J are TRBV7-8 and TRBJ1-2; D not certain. V lost 2 bases and J lost 2, with 6 bases in between. CDR1 and CDR2 from the germline V gene are SGHVS and FQNEAQ. This CDR3 has 13 residues. The CDR3 reads CASSLSRNYGYTF. CDR3 nucleotides: TGTGCCAGCAGCTTATCCAGGAACTATGGCTACACCTTC.